This T cell receptor beta chain was retrieved from a study of T cells in tumors after PD-1 blockade. Study at large: Some patients also took daily vismodegib 150 mg during anti-PD-1 treatment. Whole-study findings and limits: About 41% of tumor TCR clonotypes were also found in blood.

The repertoire was sequenced with immunoSEQ multiplex PCR; TCRdb's copy has only in-frame clones and lacks some. The data hold 45,000 to 60,000 clones, with roughly 80% observed a single time. In germline, CDR1 is LGHDT, CDR2 YNNKEL (reference sequence). CDR3 length: 15 amino acids. Trimming removed 1 base from V and 3 bases from J, with 7 bases in between. Concerning this clone: Antigen: not known.

The chain recombines TRBV3-1 (or the pseudogene TRBV3-2) with TRBJ1-6; D uncertain. The material was PBMCs, obtained before anti-PD-1 treatment. The sequence was obtained from a human donor with basal cell carcinoma. DNA of the CDR3: TGTGCCAGCAGCCAAGGGCGGCTCTATAATTCACCCCTCCACTTT. The encoded protein is CASSQGRLYNSPLHF.